This TCR beta chain was identified during a study of OX40 agonist ivuxolimab in advanced cancers. Background on the study: Patients' therapy was ivuxolimab, an antibody that acts as an agonist of OX40 (CD134).

TCRdb's copy holds only in-frame clones and misses some; the assay was immunoSEQ multiplex PCR. The sample holds 100,000 to 150,000 clones, approximately 90% seen once. Germline CDR1 and CDR2: MDHEN and SYDVKM. V was clipped by 6 bases and J by 2 bases; unmatched bases: 7. The CDR3 loop spans 15 amino acids. Sequencing used CD4+ or CD8+ T cells sorted from blood, obtained in a trial of the OX40 agonist ivuxolimab. The rearrangement joins TRBV28 to TRBJ2-7; TRBD1 matches 10 bases. This TCR derives from an adult with an advanced solid tumor such as melanoma, head and neck, liver or kidney cancer. As DNA, the CDR3 is TGTGCCAGCAGCAGGCCGGGACAGGGGACCTACGAGCAGTACTTC. Translated: CASSRPGQGTYEQYF. Based on the CDR3 plus reference TRBV28 and TRBJ2-7, the full variable domain is DVKVTQSSRYLVKRTGEKVFLECVQDMDHENMFWYRQDPGLGLRLIYFSYDVKMKEKGDIPEGYSVSREKKERFSLILESASTNQTSMYLCASSRPGQGTYEQYFGPGTRLTVT.